This T cell receptor (beta chain) was retrieved from a study of beta chain features in type 1 diabetes. Study-level information: Age, gender and cell yields were alike across patients and healthy donors. Study conclusions and caveats: For Type 1 diabetes patients, all four CD4+ subsets carried TCRB CDR3s that were moderately but significantly shorter. For type 1 diabetes patients, VDJ junctions showed fewer insertions and more deletions.

TCRB transcripts that were expressed got sequenced, as all of the isolated RNA had been reverse transcribed. Here immunoSEQ multiplex PCR was the method, and the copy in TCRdb shows in-frame clones only, minus some. The sample yields about 210,000 clones, 9.5% to 13% seen once. A few counts support this clone. What it binds is unknown. A much larger clone sits a single nucleotide away, making a read error possible. This sequence was found in a man aged 18 to 29 in good health. Sequencing was done on a sample of central memory CD4+ T cells from blood.

The CDR3 here is CASRPDRGNSYEQYF. The CDR3 DNA reads as TGTGCCAGCAGGCCGGACAGGGGCAACTCCTACGAGCAGTACTTC. The rearrangement joins TRBV27 to TRBJ2-7; 9 bases map to TRBD1. The CDR3 sequence is 15 residues long. The germline V gene has CDR1 MNHEY and CDR2 SMNVEV (reference sequence). With V trimmed by 6 bases and J by 0 bases, 6 bases remained unmatched.